This TCR beta chain was sequenced during a study of Ad26.COV2.S vaccination and SARS-CoV-2 variants. The repertoire was sequenced with immunoSEQ multiplex PCR; TCRdb's copy has only in-frame clones and lacks some. This sample has about 98,000 clones; about three quarters occur once, and the top ten carry 17%. CDR1 and CDR2 from the germline V gene are GTSNPN and SVGIG (reference sequence). The CDR3 has 13 residues. V lost 5 bases and J 2 bases, leaving 10 bases between the germline ends. Material: peripheral blood, obtained after recovery from COVID-19. J is TRBJ2-4 and V is TRBV30; D gene unclear. This clonotype was obtained from a human donor who had recovered from COVID-19. The CDR3 DNA follows: TGTGCCTGGTCTCCCGGTCCCAAAAACATTCAGTACTTC. Its translation is CAWSPGPKNIQYF.